These T cell receptor beta chains were read from a single sample in a study of CXCR3-negative and CXCR3-positive naive CD8 T cells. From its re-call of the 5' RACE reads, TCRdb lists each CDR3 protein once, without DNA. The sample table sets out roughly 24,000 distinct CDR3 sequences. What was sequenced was naive CXCR3- CD8+ T cells from blood. These receptors all come from a human donor in good health. Some clones in this sample may be carry-over from other donors' samples. The CDR3 runs from the conserved cysteine through the conserved F or W. Not all rows give a size; the values are once, few, many and, for expanded clones, a class.

V gene,J gene,CDR3 length,clone size,CDR3 protein
TRBV6-6,TRBJ2-1,11,-,CASSLEPEQFF
TRBV29-1,TRBJ1-2,12,-,CSGRGANYGYTF
TRBV29-1,TRBJ2-7,12,-,CSVEVESYEQYF
TRBV11-3,TRBJ2-7,11,medium-sized,CASSQGSEQYF
TRBV20-1,TRBJ2-1,16,-,CSARARLGISYNEQFF
TRBV27,TRBJ2-3,19,-,CASSLEGYVTEKHTDTQYF
TRBV4-2,TRBJ1-2,13,-,CASSLGIYYGYTF
TRBV28,TRBJ1-2,12,-,CASSFIRVGYTF
TRBV29-1,TRBJ1-4,13,-,CSVETGTNEKLFF
TRBV29-1,TRBJ2-2,14,-,CSVDIGTNTGELFF
TRBV7-8,TRBJ1-1,12,medium-sized,CASSLGLTEAFF
TRBV2,TRBJ2-2,16,-,CASSESKPVNTGELFF
TRBV5-1,TRBJ1-2,19,-,CASSVGFAAGTGQDYGYTF
TRBV4-1,TRBJ2-3,15,-,CASSQVSESTDTQYF
TRBV20-1,TRBJ2-7,16,-,CSARGVRDSEIYEQYF
TRBV20-1,TRBJ2-1,14,-,CSARDQGDYNEQFF
TRBV9,TRBJ2-1,16,-,CASSVRMGGGYNEQFF
TRBV5-1,TRBJ2-7,16,-,CASSLAGLAGSYEQYF
TRBV11-3,TRBJ2-2,17,-,CASSWGPGTTGAGELFF
TRBV25-1,TRBJ1-1,13,-,CASTQGGNTEAFF
TRBV20-1,TRBJ2-1,15,-,CSARDWTSDHNEQFF
TRBV9,TRBJ2-1,16,-,CASSVGASGGYNEQFF
TRBV7-9,TRBJ2-4,14,-,CASSLALGVNIQYF
TRBV7-6,TRBJ2-5,15,-,CASSLGGGLPETQYF
TRBV27,TRBJ1-1,16,-,CASSLSSGRGYTEAFF
TRBV11-2,TRBJ2-4,16,-,CASSLPTVGGRNIQYF
TRBV20-1,TRBJ2-7,13,-,CSVRRTGSYEQYF
TRBV24-1,TRBJ2-3,14,-,CATSEGQGMDTQYF
TRBV5-1,TRBJ2-7,14,-,CASSFGTASYEQYF
TRBV9,TRBJ2-2,19,-,CASSPSEAGLAGDTGELFF
TRBV29-1,TRBJ2-5,15,-,CSVEGLAANQETQYF
TRBV6-2/TRBV6-3,TRBJ2-7,14,-,CASSDPGRIYEQYF
TRBV7-3,TRBJ2-5,19,-,CASSLTSLASGGQEATQYF
TRBV29-1,TRBJ2-2,15,-,CSVVVHRVSTGELFF
TRBV28,TRBJ2-1,14,-,CASSLWGRANEQFF
TRBV28,TRBJ2-7,17,-,CASSLPIVQSALFGQYF
TRBV29-1,TRBJ2-2,16,-,CSVVLRQTANTGELFF
TRBV7-9,TRBJ2-7,15,-,CASGPPPLDSYEQYF
TRBV7-9,TRBJ2-4,15,medium-sized,CASSEGQAPWNIQYF
TRBV21-1,TRBJ1-2,14,-,CASSADRGRYGYTF
TRBV5-1,TRBJ2-1,13,-,CASSIGQGSRSFF
TRBV5-1,TRBJ2-7,14,-,CASSWTGGAYEQYF
TRBV5-6,TRBJ1-1,11,-,CASSFNTEAFF
TRBV2,TRBJ2-7,12,-,CASTLNSYEQYF
TRBV9,TRBJ2-5,14,-,CASSVGSDQETQYF
TRBV20-1,TRBJ2-7,14,-,CSAIGAGATYEQYF
TRBV7-2,TRBJ2-2,15,-,CASRFDRSLTGELFF
TRBV5-1,TRBJ2-1,17,-,CASSSWLAGEFYNEQFF
TRBV20-1,TRBJ1-6,15,-,CSARDPYRDNSPLHF
TRBV30,TRBJ2-5,15,-,CAWSVYQGSGETQYF
TRBV5-6,TRBJ2-1,15,-,CASSLGWSSYNEQFF
TRBV7-9,TRBJ2-5,13,-,CASSPSLGETQYF
TRBV29-1,TRBJ2-2,15,-,CSVASGGSNTGELFF
TRBV11-2,TRBJ2-7,11,-,CASSHNYEQYF
TRBV14,TRBJ1-1,15,-,CASSQVVGPVGEAFF
TRBV21-1,TRBJ1-3,20,-,CASSKARRGPNSSSGNTIYF
TRBV6-6,TRBJ1-2,14,-,CASSYRERGRRYTF
TRBV29-1,TRBJ2-7,15,-,CSVEEVGQETYEQYF
TRBV7-6,TRBJ2-3,14,-,CASSSRGGTDTQYF